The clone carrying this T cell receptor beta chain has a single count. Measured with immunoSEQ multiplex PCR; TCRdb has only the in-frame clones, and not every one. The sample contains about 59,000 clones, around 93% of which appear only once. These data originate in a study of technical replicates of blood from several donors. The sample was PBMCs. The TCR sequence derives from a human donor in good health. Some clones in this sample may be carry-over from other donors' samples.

The CDR3 reads CASSQFRLDSYGYTF. The CDR3, as DNA: TGCGCCAGCAGCCAATTCCGCCTGGACAGCTATGGCTACACCTTC. V is TRBV4-3 and J is TRBJ1-2; D perhaps matches TRBD1 (6 bases). This CDR3 comprises 15 residues. V dropped 2 bases and J dropped 4 bases, with 14 bases sitting between them. The V gene's germline CDR1 is LGHNA and CDR2 YSLEER.